These T cell receptor beta chains were read from a single sample in a study of naive and memory T cell subsets. TCRdb itself ran the 5' RACE reads through MiXCR, one entry per CDR3 protein. Among tens of thousands of distinct CDR3 sequences, about 7.1% were seen once, and the ten largest hold just over 9.5%. The receptors derive from a female donor in good health. The CDR3 runs from the conserved cysteine through the conserved F or W. The D gene is left open where the match is weak. Part of the rows lack a size; the others show once, few, many or a class for expanded clones.

abundance	j_gene	d_gene	v_gene	CDR3aa	CDR3nt
many	TRBJ1-6	.	TRBV9	CASSVWEGSPLHF	TGTGCCAGCAGCGTGTGGGAAGGCTCACCCCTCCACTTT
few	TRBJ2-7	.	TRBV19	CASSIRGTSEQYF	TGTGCCAGTAGTATACGGGGCACGAGCGAGCAGTACTTC
many	TRBJ1-2	.	TRBV2	CASSESDLHYGYTF	TGTGCCAGCAGTGAATCGGACTTGCACTATGGCTACACCTTC
.	TRBJ1-3	.	TRBV9	CASSRTVDSGNTIYF	TGTGCCAGCAGCCGTACAGTCGACTCTGGAAACACCATATATTTT
.	TRBJ2-7	.	TRBV20-1	CSARDGEWVPEQYF	TGCAGTGCTAGAGATGGAGAGTGGGTCCCCGAGCAGTACTTC
many	TRBJ1-1	.	TRBV24-1	CATSRSGVEAFF	TGTGCCACCAGTCGTTCGGGGGTTGAAGCTTTCTTT
.	TRBJ2-3	.	TRBV5-1	CASSLGGRTDTQYF	TGCGCCAGCAGCTTGGGAGGACGCACAGATACGCAGTATTTT
.	TRBJ2-3	TRBD2	TRBV30	CAWSKGLAGVGDTQYF	TGTGCCTGGAGTAAGGGACTAGCGGGGGTGGGGGATACGCAGTATTTT
.	TRBJ1-2	.	TRBV14	CASSQGGFRYGYTF	TGTGCCAGCAGCCAAGGAGGGTTCCGTTATGGCTACACCTTC
few	TRBJ2-6	.	TRBV7-2	CASSPQQGGLGANVLTF	TGTGCCAGCAGCCCTCAACAGGGGGGGCTCGGGGCCAACGTCCTGACTTTC
few	TRBJ1-1	.	TRBV12-3/TRBV12-4	CASTIGQDNTEAFF	TGTGCCAGCACCATCGGGCAGGATAACACTGAAGCTTTCTTT
few	TRBJ1-5	TRBD1	TRBV19	CASSIDRGYNQPQHF	TGTGCCAGTAGTATTGACAGGGGCTACAATCAGCCCCAGCATTTT
few	TRBJ2-7	.	TRBV30	CAWSVLGRIYEQYF	TGTGCCTGGAGTGTACTCGGCAGAATTTACGAGCAGTACTTC
.	TRBJ1-1	.	TRBV18	CASSPTRGTNTEAFF	TGTGCCAGCTCCCCGACACGCGGAACCAACACTGAAGCTTTCTTT
few	TRBJ1-6	.	TRBV6-6	CASSPGTLGSPLHF	TGTGCCAGCAGTCCCGGGACACTCGGTTCACCCCTCCACTTT
many	TRBJ2-7	TRBD2	TRBV3-1	CASTTKTAGGYEQYF	TGTGCCAGCACCACCAAGACTGCGGGGGGCTACGAGCAGTACTTC
many	TRBJ1-3	.	TRBV29-1	CSVVTSGNTIYF	TGCAGCGTTGTAACCTCTGGAAACACCATATATTTT
many	TRBJ1-4	.	TRBV7-8	CASSPLATSTNEKLFF	TGTGCCAGCAGCCCCCTCGCCACCTCAACTAATGAAAAACTGTTTTTT